The clone carrying this T cell receptor beta chain was detected only a few times. Its antigen is unknown. Profiling relied on immunoSEQ multiplex PCR, and the TCRdb table lists in-frame clones only, not all of them. The table records a few thousand clones, more than 70% of them present only once. This sample is part of a study of chemoradiotherapy in HPV16-positive cancers. Over chemoradiotherapy, repertoires were sampled more than once. Germline loops: CDR1 KGHSH, CDR2 LQKENI. The CDR3 loop spans 15 amino acids. The V and J ends lost 5 bases and 8 bases, in that order; junction bases with no gene match: 9. General observations from the study: Non-HPV-specific T cells did not expand in tumors during treatment, whereas candidate HPV-specific clones and E7-related motifs did. Better recurrence-free survival went with HPV-responsive T-cell expansion in HPV16-positive patients. The functional HPV-specific definition rests on just a couple of HPV16-positive patients.

This TCR came from a human donor with HPV-associated anogenital cancer. This sample was gathered from a patient who underwent chemoradiotherapy. The chain combines TRBV18 with TRBJ1-6; 7 nucleotides match TRBD1. CDR3 sequence (DNA): TGTGCCAGCTCATCCTCAGGGGGAGCTGATTCACCCCTCCACTTT. Amino acid sequence: CASSSSGGADSPLHF.